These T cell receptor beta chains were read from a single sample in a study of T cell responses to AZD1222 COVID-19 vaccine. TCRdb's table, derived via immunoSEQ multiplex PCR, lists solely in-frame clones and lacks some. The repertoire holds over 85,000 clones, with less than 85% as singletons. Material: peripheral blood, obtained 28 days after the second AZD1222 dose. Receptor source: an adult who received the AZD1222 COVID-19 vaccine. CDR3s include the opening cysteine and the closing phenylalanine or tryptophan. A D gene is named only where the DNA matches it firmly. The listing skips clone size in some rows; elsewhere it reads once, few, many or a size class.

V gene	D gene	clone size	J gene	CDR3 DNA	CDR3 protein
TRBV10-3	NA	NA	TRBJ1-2	TGTGCCATCAGTGGCGGCTTTGACTATGGCTACACCTTC	CAISGGFDYGYTF
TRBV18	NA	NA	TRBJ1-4	TGTGCCAGCTCACCACGGGTTTTCAGTCCAACTAATGAAAAACTGTTTTTT	CASSPRVFSPTNEKLFF
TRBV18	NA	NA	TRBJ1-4	TGTGCCAGCTCACCAAAGATGACAGATGGGAGTGAAAAACTGTTTTTT	CASSPKMTDGSEKLFF
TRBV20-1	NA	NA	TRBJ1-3	TGCAGTGCTAGTCGGTGGTTCGGGACCATATATTTT	CSASRWFGTIYF
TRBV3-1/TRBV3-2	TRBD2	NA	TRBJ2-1	TGTGCCAGCAGCCGACCGGGACTAGGATCAAATGAGCAGTTCTTC	CASSRPGLGSNEQFF
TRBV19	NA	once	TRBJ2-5	TGTGCCAGTAGTATCCAGGGTCGGGCCCAAGAGACCCAGTACTTC	CASSIQGRAQETQYF
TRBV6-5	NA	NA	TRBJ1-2	TGTGCCAGCAGGTTTACAGGGGGCTACACCTTC	CASRFTGGYTF
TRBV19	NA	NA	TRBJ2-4	TGTGCCAGTAGTAGGACGGAACTTTTTCCTAACATTCAGTACTTC	CASSRTELFPNIQYF
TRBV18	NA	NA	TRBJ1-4	TGTGCCAGCTCACGCGGGTATGAAAAACTGTTTTTT	CASSRGYEKLFF
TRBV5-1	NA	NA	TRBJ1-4	TGCGCCAGCAGCCTAACGTTTGAAAAACTGTTTTTT	CASSLTFEKLFF
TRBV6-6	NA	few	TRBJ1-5	TGTGCCAGCAGTCCATCGGATAGCAATCAGCCCCAGCATTTT	CASSPSDSNQPQHF
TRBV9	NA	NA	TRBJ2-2	TGTGCCAGCAGCGTAGCGGGACAAACCACCGGGGAGCTGTTTTTT	CASSVAGQTTGELFF
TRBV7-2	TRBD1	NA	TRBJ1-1	TGTGCCAGCAGCTTAGACAGGGGGCGCGGGACTGAAGCTTTCTTT	CASSLDRGRGTEAFF
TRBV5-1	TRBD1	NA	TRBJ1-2	TGCGCCAGCAGCTTTTCGACAGGGGTGGGTTATGGCTACACCTTC	CASSFSTGVGYGYTF
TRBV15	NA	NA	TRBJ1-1	TGTGCCACCAGCAGAGACGCGAGTTTTGAAGCTTTCTTT	CATSRDASFEAFF
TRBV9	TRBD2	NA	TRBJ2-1	TGTGCCAGCAGCGTAGAGGGTGCCGGGACTAGCGGGCCTTCCAATGAGCAGTTCTTC	CASSVEGAGTSGPSNEQFF
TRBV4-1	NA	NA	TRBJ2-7	TGCGCCAGCAGCCAAAGGGACCTAGGCTACGAGCAGTACTTC	CASSQRDLGYEQYF
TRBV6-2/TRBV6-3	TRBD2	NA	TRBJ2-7	TGTGCCAGCAGTTACGCCCGGACTGCGGGAGGAAGGCAGTACTTC	CASSYARTAGGRQYF
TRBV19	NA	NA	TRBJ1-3	TGTGCCAGTAGCCGGAAACAGGTTCGCTCTGGAAACACCATATATTTT	CASSRKQVRSGNTIYF
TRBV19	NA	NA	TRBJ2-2	TGTGCCAGTAGTTGGGGGTCTAACACCGGGGAGCTGTTTTTT	CASSWGSNTGELFF
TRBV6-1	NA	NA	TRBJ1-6	TGTGCCAGCAGTGAAGCGGACAGCAATTCACCCCTCCACTTT	CASSEADSNSPLHF
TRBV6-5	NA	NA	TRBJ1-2	TGTGCCAGCAGTTCCGGGGGCCCAGGCTATGGCTACACCTTC	CASSSGGPGYGYTF
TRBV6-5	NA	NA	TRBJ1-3	TGTGCCAGCAGCCAGGGTTTTAGGGGCACCATATATTTT	CASSQGFRGTIYF
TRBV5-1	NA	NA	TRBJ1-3	TGCGCCAGCAGCTTGGCCGGAGGGTCGTACGGAAACACCATATATTTT	CASSLAGGSYGNTIYF